The clone carrying this T cell receptor (beta chain) occurred a few times. Its antigen is not identified. These data are taken from a study of beta chain features in type 1 diabetes. Overall study findings and caveats: Shorter TCRB CDR3s, moderately but significantly so, were found in Type 1 diabetes patients in all four CD4+ subsets.

CDR1 is SGHRS and CDR2 is YFSETQ in the germline V gene. This CDR3 comprises 15 residues. J was trimmed by 4 bases and V by 0 bases; bases with no gene match: 6. Reverse transcribing all isolated RNA meant expressed TCRB transcripts were sequenced. The assay was immunoSEQ multiplex PCR, and TCRdb's table has in-frame clones only and misses some. The profile shows nearly 700,000 clones, roughly 13% of them singletons. The sequence came from a man aged 18 to 29 with type 1 diabetes. Sequenced input: naive CD4+ T cells from blood. The chain combines TRBV5-1 with TRBJ2-7, with TRBD2 matching over 8 bases. The CDR3 DNA reads as TGCGCCAGCAGCTTGGGAGCGGGGGCCCAATACGAGCAGTACTTC. The encoded protein is CASSLGAGAQYEQYF.